One sample yielded the 17 T cell receptor beta chains listed below, sequenced in a study of cytomegalovirus exposure and HLA in healthy donors. A multiplex PCR was run with 60 Vbeta primers and 13 Jbeta primers. The repertoire was sequenced with immunoSEQ multiplex PCR; TCRdb's copy has only in-frame clones and lacks some. The sample carries approximately 190,000 clones, around 90% recorded once. Material for sequencing was PBMCs. These receptors all stem from a boy younger than 10 in good health and CMV-seronegative.

This chain connects TRBV29-1 to TRBJ2-3; D ambiguous. The germline V and J ends were trimmed by 8 bases and 2 bases, with 11 bases remaining between them. CDR1 is SQVTM, CDR2 ANQGSEA, per germline. CDR3 length: 12 amino acids. CDR3 coding DNA: TGCAGCCTAAAGGAGTCCACAGATACGCAGTATTTT. It yields the protein CSLKESTDTQYF.

The V gene is TRBV29-1, the J gene TRBJ1-1; 7 bases align to TRBD1. The CDR3 consists of 15 residues. V lost 3 bases to trimming and J lost 1 base; unmatched junction nucleotides: 8. Germline CDR1 reads SQVTM; CDR2 reads ANQGSEA. CDR3 sequence (DNA): TGCAGCGTTGAGAAAGAGGGGGCGGAGAACACTGAAGCTTTCTTT. It codes for CSVEKEGAENTEAFF.

The J gene is TRBJ1-6, the V gene TRBV7-8; a possible D gene is TRBD1 (5 bases). Trimming pared 1 base from V and 8 bases from J, leaving 12 bases between. CDR3 size: 15 residues. Germline V CDR1 and CDR2: SGHVS, FQNEAQ. The CDR3 sequence: CASSLVGGRDSPLHF. CDR3 nucleotides: TGTGCCAGCAGCTTAGTCGGGGGTCGCGATTCACCCCTCCACTTT.

The genes are TRBV23-1 and TRBJ1-5; D perhaps matches TRBD1 (6 bases). TRBV23-1 is filed as an ORF, its function uncertain. Trimming took off 8 bases at V and 0 bases at J, with 14 bases between the two ends. The CDR3 is 15 amino acids. The chain's CDR3 is CASGVTGFSNQPQHF. The CDR3 region has the DNA TGCGCCAGCGGGGTGACAGGTTTTAGCAATCAGCCCCAGCATTTT.

The V gene is TRBV28, the J gene TRBJ1-2; 10 bases map to TRBD1. CDR1 is MDHEN and CDR2 is SYDVKM in the germline V gene. This CDR3 comprises 15 residues. V shed 6 bases, J shed 4 bases, and the junction held 8 bases outside the gene matches. The CDR3 nucleotides read TGTGCCAGCAGCCGGGACAGGGGAACTCTCTATGGCTACACCTTC. It translates to CASSRDRGTLYGYTF.

Only one count was recorded for this clone. V gene TRBV25-1 combines with J gene TRBJ1-2; a possible D gene is TRBD1 (5 bases). V was shortened by 6 bases and J by 8 bases, with 10 bases between the two germline ends. This CDR3 has 11 amino acids. The germline V gene has CDR1 MGHDK and CDR2 SYGVNS. CDR3 sequence: CASSSGYGYTF. The DNA for the CDR3 is TGTGCCAGCAGCTCAGGGTACGGCTACACCTTC.

In its sample, this clone was seen once. The rearrangement joins TRBV5-1 to TRBJ1-6; possibly TRBD1 for D (5 bases). The germline V and J ends were trimmed by 5 bases and 9 bases, with 18 bases remaining between them. CDR3 size: 15 residues. Germline-derived CDR1 and CDR2 are SGHRS and YFSETQ. The CDR3 here is CASRVSWGVSSPLHF. The CDR3 DNA follows: TGCGCCAGCAGAGTATCCTGGGGGGTTAGTTCACCCCTCCACTTT.

This clone was seen a handful of times. The genes are TRBV6-1 and TRBJ1-3; D is ambiguous. In germline, CDR1 is MNHNS, CDR2 SASEGT. The V and J ends lost 2 bases and 0 bases respectively, with 8 bases between them. This CDR3 spans 15 amino acids. CDR3 DNA: TGTGCCAGCAGTGAATACGATAGCTCTGGAAACACCATATATTTT. Translation: CASSEYDSSGNTIYF.

The chain recombines TRBV5-1 with TRBJ2-7, with 13 positions matching TRBD2. Germline CDR1 is SGHRS and CDR2 is YFSETQ. This CDR3 region has 15 residues. With 4 bases clipped from V and 4 bases from J, the junction kept 5 bases outside the gene matches. The CDR3 loop reads CASSRGLAGAYEQYF. The CDR3 coding sequence is TGCGCCAGCAGCAGAGGACTAGCGGGAGCTTACGAGCAGTACTTC.

This chain connects TRBV28 to TRBJ2-5; D is possibly TRBD2 (6 bases). V lost 5 bases to trimming and J lost 3 bases, with 10 bases between them. This CDR3 has 13 amino acids. Germline V gives CDR1 MDHEN, CDR2 SYDVKM. CDR3 region: CASSQTSEETQYF. CDR3 DNA sequence: TGTGCCAGCAGTCAGACTAGTGAAGAGACCCAGTACTTC.

V usage is TRBV15 and J usage is TRBJ2-7; TRBD1 might be the D (5 bases). CDR1 and CDR2 from the germline V gene are LNHNV and YYDKDF (reference sequence). The ends were cut back, 1 base at V and 0 bases at J, with 13 bases in the middle. This CDR3 spans 16 amino acids. CDR3 bases: TGTGCCACCAGCAGAGGTACAGGCCTGAGCTCCTACGAGCAGTACTTC. It codes for CATSRGTGLSSYEQYF. The full variable domain, in which reference TRBV15 and TRBJ2-7 provide the parts outside the CDR3, is DAMVIQNPRYQVTQFGKPVTLSCSQTLNHNVMYWYQQKSSQAPKLLFHYYDKDFNNEADTPDNFQSRRPNTSFCFLDIRSPGLGDTAMYLCATSRGTGLSSYEQYFGPGTRLTVT.

The gene calls are TRBV13 and TRBJ2-3, with 12 bases aligning to TRBD2. CDR1 is PRHDT and CDR2 is FYEKMQ in the germline V gene (reference sequence). The ends lost 5 bases at V and 1 base at J; junction bases unmatched: 10. The CDR3 has 18 amino acids. The CDR3 coding sequence is TGTGCCAGCAGCACCACGACTAGCGGGGGAACACGCACAGATACGCAGTATTTT. It is translated as CASSTTTSGGTRTDTQYF. Looking up the rest from reference TRBV13 and TRBJ2-3 gives the full variable domain: AAGVIQSPRHLIKEKRETATLKCYPIPRHDTVYWYQQGPGQDPQFLISFYEKMQSDKGSIPDRFSAQQFSDYHSELNMSSLELGDSALYFCASSTTTSGGTRTDTQYFGPGTRLTVL.

The chain is built from TRBV11-2 and TRBJ1-1, with TRBD1 identical over 8 bases. The CDR3 extends over 13 amino acids. V shed 3 bases, J shed 8 bases, and the junction held 5 bases outside the gene matches. Per germline, CDR1 SGHAT and CDR2 FQNNGV. DNA of the CDR3: TGTGCCAGCAGCTTCAGAGGACAGGGCGAAGCTTTCTTT. The encoded protein is CASSFRGQGEAFF.

V and J are TRBV18 and TRBJ2-5; 10 bases map to TRBD2. The CDR3 loop spans 17 amino acids. Losses at the gene ends were 2 bases for V and 2 bases for J; bases not matched to a gene: 8. The germline CDR1 and CDR2 sequences are KGHSH and LQKENI. CDR3 bases: TGTGCCAGCTCACCAAGATTCCTAGCGGGGGCACAAGAGACCCAGTACTTC. This sequence encodes CASSPRFLAGAQETQYF. Together with reference TRBV18 and TRBJ2-5, the CDR3 gives the full variable domain: NAGVMQNPRHLVRRRGQEARLRCSPMKGHSHVYWYRQLPEEGLKFMVYLQKENIIDESGMPKERFSAEFPKEGPSILRIQQVVRGDSAAYFCASSPRFLAGAQETQYFGPGTRLLVL.

J is TRBJ1-2 and V is TRBV7-8, with 7 bases aligning to TRBD1. Per the germline V gene, CDR1 is SGHVS and CDR2 is FQNEAQ. This CDR3 is built from 13 residues. V was clipped by 3 bases and J by 6 bases; unmatched bases: 4. The CDR3 sequence is CASSLDRWDGYTF. CDR3 nucleotide sequence: TGTGCCAGCAGCTTGGACAGGTGGGATGGCTACACCTTC.

J is TRBJ2-3 and V is TRBV11-3, with TRBD2 matching 7 bases. CDR1 and CDR2 from the germline V gene are SGHNT and YENEEA. The V segment lost 5 bases and the J segment 4 bases; nucleotides outside the gene matches: 9. The CDR3 has 15 amino acids. The CDR3 coding sequence is TGTGCCAGCAGCCTAACCCCCGCGGGGGCAGATACGCAGTATTTT. Protein sequence: CASSLTPAGADTQYF.

The rearrangement links TRBV6-4 to TRBJ2-3, with 8 nucleotides matching TRBD1. The CDR3 extends over 18 amino acids. V trimming: 5 bases; J trimming: 4 bases; junction bases outside the gene matches: 17. The germline CDR1 and CDR2 sequences are MRHNA and SNTAGT. In DNA form, the CDR3 reads TGTGCCAGCAGTCCCACATCGACCCAGGGGGCGCAGGCAGATACGCAGTATTTT. It translates to CASSPTSTQGAQADTQYF.